Following are 17 T cell receptor beta chains from one sample sequenced in a study of OX40 agonist ivuxolimab in advanced cancers. Data came from immunoSEQ multiplex PCR; TCRdb stores just in-frame clones and leaves some out. The table shows about 62,000 clones, with 91% occurring only once. The source material was CD4+ or CD8+ T cells sorted from blood, sampled in a trial of the OX40 agonist ivuxolimab. These receptor sequences come from an adult with an advanced solid tumor such as melanoma, head and neck, liver or kidney cancer.

The rearrangement joins TRBV10-3 to TRBJ2-3; D is uncertain. V was clipped by 2 bases and J by 2 bases, with 5 bases between them. The CDR3 spans 13 residues. Germline V CDR1 and CDR2: ENHRY, SYGVKD. The chain's CDR3 is CAISESITDTQYF. The CDR3 nucleotides read TGTGCCATCAGTGAGAGTATCACAGATACGCAGTATTTT.

The V call is TRBV27, the J call TRBJ2-3; 9 bases fit TRBD2. The CDR3 consists of 15 residues. The junction had 0 bases not matched to a gene; V was cut back by 0 bases and J by 2 bases. Looked up from germline, CDR1 is MNHEY and CDR2 is SMNVEV (reference sequence). Here the CDR3 reads CASSLSGLATDTQYF. The CDR3 DNA follows: TGTGCCAGCAGTTTATCGGGACTAGCCACAGATACGCAGTATTTT.

The chain is built from TRBV5-1 and TRBJ2-5, with D unclear. Germline CDR1 is SGHRS and CDR2 is YFSETQ. Trimming shortened V by 4 bases and J by 5 bases, and 15 bases separated the two germline ends. The CDR3 is 14 residues long. CDR3 region: CASSGVENKETQYF. The CDR3 DNA sequence: TGCGCCAGCAGCGGTGTAGAGAACAAGGAGACCCAGTACTTC.

The rearrangement links TRBV13 to TRBJ2-5; D not certain. Germline V lookup: CDR1 PRHDT, CDR2 FYEKMQ (reference sequence). The CDR3 totals 15 residues. The V end was cut by 1 base, the J end by 1 base, with 10 bases between. The CDR3 nucleotides read TGTGCCAGCAGCTTAGCTCCGAACAGCCAAGAGACCCAGTACTTC. Its translation is CASSLAPNSQETQYF.

The chain employs TRBV10-2 and TRBJ2-7; 9 positions agree with TRBD1. CDR3 length: 14 residues. V lost 6 bases and J lost 3; bases outside the gene matches: 6. Germline-derived CDR1 and CDR2 are WSHSY and SAAADI. CDR3 nucleotides: TGCGCCAGCAGACGGACAGGGGAAAACTACGAGCAGTACTTC. It specifies CASRRTGENYEQYF.

The chain recombines TRBV27 with TRBJ1-5; weak D call: TRBD1 (6 bases). This CDR3 is built from 13 residues. Germline V gives CDR1 MNHEY, CDR2 SMNVEV (reference sequence). V lost 3 bases and J lost 9, with 12 bases in between. Here the CDR3 DNA reads TGTGCCAGCAGTTTCGGCAGGGGTGGGCCCCAGCATTTT. Its protein is CASSFGRGGPQHF.

The chain is built from TRBV4-1 and TRBJ1-4; D unclear. With 0 bases removed from V and 2 bases from J, the gap between germline ends came to 7 bases. The CDR3 totals 15 residues. Germline V gives CDR1 MGHRA, CDR2 YSYEKL. The CDR3 region has the DNA TGCGCCAGCAGCCAAGAGCGGGTTACTAATGAAAAACTGTTTTTT. It translates to CASSQERVTNEKLFF.

This rearrangement joins TRBV27 to TRBJ1-1, with D possibly TRBD1 on 5 matching bases. With 3 bases removed from V and 0 bases from J, the gap between germline ends came to 8 bases. Per the germline V gene, CDR1 is MNHEY and CDR2 is SMNVEV (reference sequence). This CDR3 has 14 residues. CDR3 nucleotides: TGTGCCAGCAGTTTCAGGGAGATGAACACTGAAGCTTTCTTT. This sequence encodes CASSFREMNTEAFF.

The chain recombines TRBV25-1 with TRBJ1-6; D may be TRBD1 (5 bases). CDR3 length equals 15 residues. Trimming shortened V by 3 bases and J by 9 bases, and 15 bases separated the two germline ends. Germline-derived CDR1 and CDR2 are MGHDK and SYGVNS. The DNA for the CDR3 is TGTGCCAGCAGTGAGGGGACCACGTGGGGTTCACCCCTCCACTTT. It specifies CASSEGTTWGSPLHF.

This chain uses TRBV9 with TRBJ1-2; D is possibly TRBD1 (6 bases). The V gene lost 0 bases and the J gene lost 4 bases, with 19 bases spanning the gap. CDR3 length: 17 residues. Germline V gene data show CDR1 as SGDLS and CDR2 as YYNGEE. The CDR3 region has the DNA TGTGCCAGCAGCGTAGCTATTTGGGAAGAGGGGGTCTATGGCTACACCTTC. Protein: CASSVAIWEEGVYGYTF.

This clone was seen a handful of times. V usage is TRBV4-2 and J usage is TRBJ2-6, with a tentative D call TRBD1 (6 bases). Germline CDR1 and CDR2: LGHNA and YNFKEQ. The V end was cut by 2 bases, the J end by 0 bases, with 14 bases between. The CDR3 contains 18 residues. The CDR3 loop reads CASSQTDSGRSGANVLTF. CDR3 nucleotides: TGTGCCAGCAGCCAAACGGACAGTGGACGCTCTGGGGCCAACGTCCTGACTTTC.

The rearrangement joins TRBV15 to TRBJ2-5, with D tentatively TRBD1 or TRBD2 (5 bases each). Germline V gives CDR1 LNHNV, CDR2 YYDKDF (reference sequence). Trimming took off 5 bases at V and 7 bases at J, with 23 bases between the two ends. CDR3 size: 16 residues. CDR3 DNA: TGTGCCACCAGCCGTATACCGGGACCGACGTCGGGGACCCAGTACTTC. Its protein is CATSRIPGPTSGTQYF.

The chain combines TRBV6-5 with TRBJ2-7; 7 positions match TRBD1. Unmatched junction bases numbered 4, after V lost 0 bases and J lost 2 bases. CDR1 is MNHEY, CDR2 SVGAGI, per germline. The CDR3 covers 15 residues. The CDR3 here is CASSYSSRGTYEQYF. The CDR3 coding sequence is TGTGCCAGCAGTTACTCCTCCAGGGGGACCTACGAGCAGTACTTC.

The chain has TRBV27 and TRBJ2-7, with D possibly TRBD1 on 7 matching bases. Germline V gene lookup returns CDR1 MNHEY and CDR2 SMNVEV (reference sequence). V lost 7 bases and J 7 bases, leaving 17 bases between the germline ends. The CDR3 is 13 residues long. DNA of the CDR3: TGTGCCAGCACCCGACAGGGAGGAGGTGAGCAGTACTTC. Protein sequence: CASTRQGGGEQYF.

The chain carries TRBV6-1 and TRBJ2-7, with TRBD1 as a possible D gene (6 bases). V lost 0 bases and J 0 bases, leaving 9 bases between the germline ends. The germline CDR1 and CDR2 sequences are MNHNS and SASEGT. This CDR3 is built from 15 residues. The CDR3 reads CASSEADRSSYEQYF. The DNA of the CDR3 is TGTGCCAGCAGTGAAGCCGACAGGAGCTCCTACGAGCAGTACTTC.

V gene TRBV25-1 combines with J gene TRBJ2-1; 9 positions match TRBD2. The CDR3 sequence is 16 residues long. The V gene's germline CDR1 is MGHDK and CDR2 SYGVNS. V lost 10 bases and J lost 1; bases outside the gene matches: 11. The CDR3 loop reads CATEPEREASYNEQFF. The CDR3 DNA reads TGTGCCACCGAGCCCGAGCGGGAGGCATCCTACAATGAGCAGTTCTTC.

V and J are TRBV6-1 and TRBJ2-7; 11 nucleotides align to TRBD1. The CDR3 covers 15 residues. The germline CDR1 and CDR2 sequences are MNHNS and SASEGT. With 5 bases clipped from V and 6 bases from J, the junction kept 9 bases outside the gene matches. The CDR3 bases are TGTGCCAGCAGTCAACCGGGACAGGGGGGCTTCGAGCAGTACTTC. Translation gives CASSQPGQGGFEQYF.